The clone carrying this T cell receptor beta chain was seen just once. Participants were aged roughly 18 to 100 years from roughly 26 US areas. During the 2 weeks before they entered the study, exposed participants had met someone with a PCR-confirmed or clinician-diagnosed COVID-19 case. CDR1 and CDR2 from the germline V gene are SGHRS and YFSETQ. The CDR3 contains 16 residues. The V and J ends lost 0 bases and 4 bases, in that order; junction bases with no gene match: 7. Here immunoSEQ multiplex PCR was the method, and the copy in TCRdb shows in-frame clones only, minus some. The sample comprises about 300,000 clones, around 92% of which are singletons, and roughly 2.9% rests with the top ten. This entry comes from a study of blood T cell repertoires in COVID-19.

V is TRBV5-1 and J is TRBJ2-5; 9 bases align to TRBD1. The specimen was PBMCs or T cells enriched from blood (not recorded which). The clonotype originates from a woman aged 50 to 65 who had been exposed to COVID-19. The CDR3 coding sequence is TGCGCCAGCAGCTTGGGTGGGACAGGGTTTCGAGAGACCCAGTACTTC. Translation gives CASSLGGTGFRETQYF.